This T cell receptor beta chain was identified during a study of cytomegalovirus exposure and HLA in healthy donors. Study summary: The roughly 120 validation repertoires, a later analysis reported, used the same platform as the 666 first-cohort repertoires. Findings of the study overall: Three chains tied to CMV proved CMV antigen-specific in vitro. According to a later analysis, TCR clusters from the first cohort tended to co-occur in the 120 or so validation repertoires. Reports indicated that the classifier achieved high specificity and sensitivity in diagnosing cytomegalovirus status.

Measured with immunoSEQ multiplex PCR; TCRdb has only the in-frame clones, and not every one. There are 71,000 or so clones in the sample; just under 95% occur only once, and 1.4% lies in the top ten. CDR1 SGHNT and CDR2 YENEEA come from the germline V gene. The CDR3 runs to 16 residues. Trimming cost V 4 bases and J 7 bases; bases outside gene matches: 13. To note about this clone: The antigen remains undetermined.

The clonotype comes from a man younger than 35 in good health and CMV-seropositive. V is TRBV11-3 and J is TRBJ2-1, with 7 nucleotides matching TRBD2. Sequenced: PBMCs. The CDR3 protein is CASSSQRAGTINEQFF. The CDR3 bases are TGTGCCAGCAGCTCCCAGAGGGCCGGGACTATTAATGAGCAGTTCTTC.